These 26 T cell receptor beta chains were all obtained from the same sample, sequenced in a study of cytomegalovirus exposure and HLA in healthy donors. Primers: 60 Vbeta forward and 13 Jbeta reverse. Data came from immunoSEQ multiplex PCR; TCRdb stores just in-frame clones and leaves some out. The table includes 130,000 or so clones, about 80% detected once. The sample taken for sequencing was PBMCs. The source of these receptors is a woman aged 40 to 50 in good health and CMV-seronegative.

The CDR3 nucleotides are TGTGCCAGCAGTCCCCGACAGGGGAACTATGGCTACACCTTC. It translates to CASSPRQGNYGYTF. J is TRBJ1-2 and V is TRBV6-5; 8 bases agree with TRBD1. V was pared by 5 bases and J by 2 bases, with 4 bases of the junction left unmatched. Germline CDR1 reads MNHEY; CDR2 reads SVGAGI. The CDR3 consists of 14 residues.

The chain recombines TRBV11-2 with TRBJ2-7, with D tentatively TRBD1 (5 bases). Germline V CDR1 and CDR2: SGHAT, FQNNGV. This CDR3 is 13 amino acids long. V was clipped by 5 bases and J by 6 bases, with 14 bases between them. The CDR3 sequence is CASSGHFGSEQYF. CDR3 in DNA: TGTGCCAGCAGCGGACACTTTGGATCCGAGCAGTACTTC.

This chain joins TRBV30 and TRBJ1-2; 10 bases match TRBD1. Germline loops: CDR1 GTSNPN, CDR2 SVGIG (reference sequence). Trimming cost V 2 bases and J 13 bases; bases outside gene matches: 4. This CDR3 has 11 residues. DNA for the CDR3: TGTGCCTGGAGTTCCGGGACAGGGGCCACCTTC. Translating it yields CAWSSGTGATF.

The rearrangement joins TRBV7-9 to TRBJ1-1; 8 bases align to TRBD1. The ends lost 8 bases at V and 0 bases at J; junction bases unmatched: 20. Germline V gene data show CDR1 as SEHNR and CDR2 as FQNEAQ (reference sequence). CDR3 length: 19 amino acids. CDR3 loop: CASLPRGHSLLTLNTEAFF. CDR3 bases: TGTGCCAGCCTACCCAGGGGGCACAGTCTACTAACTTTGAACACTGAAGCTTTCTTT.

CDR3 DNA: TGTGCCAGCAGTCCCGAGCGGGAGGGTCTGCAGTTCTTC. It codes for CASSPEREGLQFF. J is TRBJ2-1 and V is TRBV2, with 10 nucleotides matching TRBD2. CDR3 length equals 13 residues. Looked up from germline, CDR1 is SNHLY and CDR2 is FYNNEI. V shed 5 bases, J shed 12 bases, and the junction held 7 bases outside the gene matches.

The genes are TRBV28 and TRBJ2-7; no firm D call. There are 13 residues in the CDR3. The germline V gene encodes CDR1 MDHEN and CDR2 SYDVKM. The V gene lost 4 bases and the J gene lost 0 bases, with 7 bases spanning the gap. The CDR3 sequence: CASSWQRSYEQYF. CDR3 in DNA: TGTGCCAGCAGTTGGCAGCGCTCCTACGAGCAGTACTTC.

This clone was counted a few times. The gene calls are TRBV2 and TRBJ1-5; 10 nucleotides agree with TRBD1. V shed 7 bases, J shed 2 bases, and the junction held 5 bases outside the gene matches. Germline V gene data show CDR1 as SNHLY and CDR2 as FYNNEI. This CDR3 has 15 residues. CDR3 DNA: TGTGCCAGCACGGGACAGGGGATTGGCAATCAGCCCCAGCATTTT. Its translation is CASTGQGIGNQPQHF.

The chain is built from TRBV7-3 and TRBJ2-1, with D possibly TRBD2 on 6 matching bases. Germline CDR1 SGHTA, CDR2 FQGTGA. V was cut by 5 bases and J by 2 bases, with 10 bases left in between. The CDR3 runs 14 residues. The CDR3 DNA follows: TGTGCCAGCAGCCTGGGGGGTACCTACAATGAGCAGTTCTTC. This codes for CASSLGGTYNEQFF.

Here the CDR3 reads CASSIRISNQPQHF. DNA of the CDR3: TGTGCCAGTAGTATCAGGATTTCCAATCAGCCCCAGCATTTT. The V and J genes are TRBV19 and TRBJ1-5; D not resolved. The CDR3 consists of 14 residues. V lost 3 bases and J lost 3, with 9 bases in between. Germline loops: CDR1 LNHDA, CDR2 SQIVND (reference sequence).

V gene TRBV15 combines with J gene TRBJ2-5; D is undetermined. CDR3 size: 14 residues. The germline V and J ends were trimmed by 1 base and 1 base, with 7 bases remaining between them. The germline CDR1 and CDR2 sequences are LNHNV and YYDKDF (reference sequence). In DNA form, the CDR3 reads TGTGCCACCAGCAGAGTTACAGTCCAAGAGACCCAGTACTTC. It translates to CATSRVTVQETQYF.

This chain links TRBV6-4 with TRBJ2-2, with a weak D call TRBD1 (7 bases). Per germline, CDR1 MRHNA and CDR2 SNTAGT. The CDR3 sequence is 16 residues long. Trimming removed 2 bases at V and 4 bases at J, with 14 bases between. CDR3 protein: CASSDRGGGGTGELFF. For the CDR3, the DNA is TGTGCCAGCAGTGACCGAGGAGGGGGCGGCACCGGGGAGCTGTTTTTT.

This sequence joins TRBV5-1 and TRBJ2-3; 10 bases align to TRBD2. This CDR3 has 15 residues. Per germline, CDR1 SGHRS and CDR2 YFSETQ. The V segment lost 2 bases and the J segment 6 bases; nucleotides outside the gene matches: 6. The CDR3 loop is CASSFVLAGTDTQYF. The CDR3 nucleotides are TGCGCCAGCAGCTTTGTACTAGCGGGAACCGATACGCAGTATTTT.

The chain couples TRBV5-1 to TRBJ1-2; D is unclear. The V end was cut by 10 bases, the J end by 5 bases, with 21 bases between. Germline-derived CDR1 and CDR2 are SGHRS and YFSETQ. The CDR3 sequence is 14 residues long. The CDR3 coding sequence is TGCGCCCGACTGTCCGGCCAGTCAACTTATGGCTACACCTTC. It is translated as CARLSGQSTYGYTF. Supplemented by reference TRBV5-1 and TRBJ1-2, the full variable domain reads KAGVTQTPRYLIKTRGQQVTLSCSPISGHRSVSWYQQTPGQGLQFLFEYFSETQRNKGNFPGRFSGRQFSNSRSEMNVSTLELGDSALYLCARLSGQSTYGYTFGSGTRLTVV.

The V gene is TRBV6-6, the J gene TRBJ1-5; D gene ambiguous. The CDR3 sequence is 14 residues long. With 4 bases removed from V and 2 bases from J, the gap between germline ends came to 9 bases. CDR1 and CDR2 from the germline V gene are MNHNY and SVGAGI (reference sequence). The CDR3 bases are TGTGCCAGCAGTTCAAGGCAGGGCAATCAGCCCCAGCATTTT. Amino acids: CASSSRQGNQPQHF.

This clone was recorded only once. The chain is built from TRBV18 and TRBJ1-4; 7 bases are shared with TRBD1. This CDR3 comprises 14 residues. V shed 6 bases and J 8 bases; nucleotides not matched to a gene: 9. Germline CDR1 reads KGHSH; CDR2 reads LQKENI. CDR3 nucleotides: TGTGCCAGCTCCCTAGGACAGGTTGGAGAAAAACTGTTTTTT. Translated: CASSLGQVGEKLFF.

This clone appeared a single time. The chain uses TRBV9 and TRBJ2-1; TRBD1 matches at 8 bases. Germline V CDR1 and CDR2: SGDLS, YYNGEE. With 0 bases clipped from V and 4 bases from J, the junction kept 3 bases outside the gene matches. The CDR3 contains 15 residues. CDR3 region: CASSVATGGYNEQFF. The DNA of the CDR3 is TGTGCCAGCAGCGTAGCTACAGGGGGGTACAATGAGCAGTTCTTC.

The gene calls are TRBV27 and TRBJ1-1; D unclear. Trimming pared 2 bases from V and 4 bases from J, leaving 11 bases between. The CDR3 consists of 14 residues. Per germline, CDR1 MNHEY and CDR2 SMNVEV (reference sequence). The DNA of the CDR3 is TGTGCCAGCAGTTTAAGACGTGAGGTCACTGAAGCTTTCTTT. Its translation is CASSLRREVTEAFF.

The chain links TRBV9 to TRBJ1-1, with D maybe TRBD1 (5 bases). CDR3 length: 16 amino acids. Trimming took off 5 bases at V and 2 bases at J, with 19 bases between the two ends. CDR1 and CDR2 (germline): SGDLS, YYNGEE. As DNA, the CDR3 is TGTGCCAGCAGTACTATGTCCGGGGGGGAAAACACTGAAGCTTTCTTT. Protein product: CASSTMSGGENTEAFF.

This chain uses TRBV10-2 with TRBJ1-1; D may be TRBD1 (6 bases). The CDR3 length is 14 residues. V was clipped by 10 bases and J by 6 bases, with 21 bases between them. Germline-derived CDR1 and CDR2 are WSHSY and SAAADI. CDR3 sequence (DNA): TGCGCCACTATCGAGGGGGGAGGGCTATCTGAAGCTTTCTTT. It is translated as CATIEGGGLSEAFF.

The V and J genes are TRBV6-1 and TRBJ2-2; D may be TRBD1 (6 bases). The ends were cut back, 6 bases at V and 0 bases at J, with 11 bases in the middle. The germline V gene has CDR1 MNHNS and CDR2 SASEGT. This CDR3 region has 15 residues. DNA of the CDR3: TGTGCCAGCAGGGCCACAGGGACGAACACCGGGGAGCTGTTTTTT. It yields the protein CASRATGTNTGELFF.

The V gene is TRBV10-1, the J gene TRBJ1-1; TRBD1 might be the D (5 bases). Germline-derived CDR1 and CDR2 are WNHNN and SYGVQD (reference sequence). V lost 2 bases and J lost 4, with 8 bases in between. There are 13 residues in the CDR3. The CDR3 loop reads CASSEIQGTEAFF. The CDR3 DNA sequence: TGCGCCAGCAGTGAGATCCAGGGCACTGAAGCTTTCTTT.

This chain joins TRBV7-8 and TRBJ2-7; 9 nucleotides line up with TRBD1. The CDR3 runs 14 residues. The germline gives CDR1 SGHVS, CDR2 FQNEAQ. Trimming at V came to 2 bases and at J to 4 bases, leaving 3 bases not matched to a gene. This CDR3 is CASSLTGGTYEQYF. Here the CDR3 DNA reads TGTGCCAGCAGCTTAACAGGGGGCACGTACGAGCAGTACTTC.

This clone was counted a single time. CDR3 sequence (DNA): TGTGCCAGCAGCTACCGGGACAGTTCCTACGAGCAGTACTTC. This gives the protein CASSYRDSSYEQYF. This sequence joins TRBV5-5 and TRBJ2-7, with TRBD1 identical over 7 bases. J gave up 1 base and V 3 bases, and 4 bases lay outside the gene matches. Germline V lookup: CDR1 SGHKS, CDR2 YYEKEE (reference sequence). The CDR3 consists of 14 residues.

The chain couples TRBV5-6 to TRBJ2-1; 7 bases match TRBD2. This CDR3 is 15 amino acids long. CDR1 and CDR2 from the germline V gene are SGHDT and YYEEEE. Trimming took 2 bases from V and 9 from J; bases not matched to a gene: 11. CDR3 nucleotide sequence: TGTGCCAGCAGCTTAAGGGTGGGAGGGGTGGGTGAGCAGTTCTTC. The encoded protein is CASSLRVGGVGEQFF.

The V and J genes are TRBV2 and TRBJ2-5; D call uncertain. V was pared by 5 bases and J by 1 base, with 14 bases between. Germline CDR1 SNHLY, CDR2 FYNNEI. The CDR3 contains 15 residues. DNA for the CDR3: TGTGCCAGCAGTATTGGAGTCAGAGGCCAAGAGACCCAGTACTTC. Protein sequence: CASSIGVRGQETQYF.

This chain joins TRBV6-6 and TRBJ2-7, with D possibly matching TRBD1 (6 bases). The germline CDR1 and CDR2 sequences are MNHNY and SVGAGI (reference sequence). The CDR3 totals 14 residues. V lost 6 bases, J lost 0 bases, and 12 bases lay in between. The CDR3 sequence: CASSARGSSYEQYF. The CDR3, as DNA: TGTGCCAGCAGCGCAAGGGGGAGCTCCTACGAGCAGTACTTC.